The sequence of this T cell receptor beta chain was determined in a study of cytomegalovirus exposure and HLA in healthy donors. The CDR3 consists of 19 residues. Study conclusions and caveats: In vitro work confirmed that a few CMV-associated chains recognize CMV antigens.

Every donor was a healthy person donating bone marrow. A word on this clone: Its antigen is unknown.

The PCR used 60 Vbeta and 13 Jbeta primers. Profiled with immunoSEQ multiplex PCR; TCRdb holds only in-frame clones, not every one. The data contain just over 95,000 clones, approximately 80% of them singletons. The V gene is TRBV12-2, the J gene TRBJ2-2; the table names TRBD2, a call not compared with the DNA. TRBV12-2 is recorded as a pseudogene. The sequencing sample was made of PBMCs. The clonotype comes from a woman aged 40 to 50 in good health and CMV-seropositive. Here the CDR3 reads CASRPPGTSGSRNTGELFF. The CDR3 nucleotides read TGTGCAAGTCGCCCCCCTGGGACTAGCGGGAGCAGGAACACCGGGGAGCTGTTTTTT.